Given below is one TCR beta chain in context. Its target is not known. Assay used: immunoSEQ multiplex PCR; TCRdb lists only in-frame clones, some missing. The sample shows approximately 9,400 clones, under 65% of them seen only once. This record belongs to a study of CD4+ T cells in melanoma. Findings of the study overall: Neoantigen-specific CD4+ T cells in melanoma reportedly had diverse differentiation states.

Germline CDR1 GTSNPN, CDR2 SVGIG (reference sequence). The CDR3 covers 13 residues. The V and J ends lost 3 bases and 13 bases, in that order; junction bases with no gene match: 11. This clonotype originated in a human donor with melanoma. The V call is TRBV30, the J call TRBJ2-3; 9 bases fit TRBD2. Sequenced: cells from a culture (not recorded whether cultured in vitro). The CDR3 region is CAWRTISAGGEYF. CDR3 bases: TGTGCCTGGAGAACCATCTCCGCGGGGGGGGAGTATTTT.